This entry features one T cell receptor beta chain sequence. Its antigen is undetermined. The data derive from a study of vaccination and CD4 T cells after COVID-19. Whole-study context: Investigators drew the post-COVID samples a median about 98 days after diagnosis, with a range of 35 to 161. Study-wide findings and caveats: Median SARS-CoV-2-reactive clonotype numbers went up from roughly 19 to 38, but not significantly.

The germline V gene has CDR1 ENHRY and CDR2 SYGVKD. The CDR3 extends over 13 amino acids. V shed 5 bases and J 5 bases; nucleotides not matched to a gene: 4. With the Oncomine TCR Beta short-read assay, DNA from cultured CD4+ T cells was sequenced. TCRdb reanalysed the PCR reads using MiXCR and keeps one entry per CDR3 protein. The sample yields roughly 13,000 distinct CDR3 sequences, 55% to 80% seen once. Treatment: roughly 10-day PBMC culture with coronavirus spike peptide pools or control peptides (ViraFEST assay). Spanning March to December 2020, the positive PCR dates came before US Alpha, Beta and Delta variants.

This receptor was taken from a human donor who had recovered from COVID-19. Sequenced: CD4+ T cells from blood, cultured in vitro. V gene TRBV10-3 combines with J gene TRBJ1-2; TRBD1 matches at 8 bases. The CDR3 sequence is CAISQTGAYGYTF. Here the CDR3 DNA reads TGTGCCATCAGTCAGACAGGGGCATATGGCTACACCTTC.